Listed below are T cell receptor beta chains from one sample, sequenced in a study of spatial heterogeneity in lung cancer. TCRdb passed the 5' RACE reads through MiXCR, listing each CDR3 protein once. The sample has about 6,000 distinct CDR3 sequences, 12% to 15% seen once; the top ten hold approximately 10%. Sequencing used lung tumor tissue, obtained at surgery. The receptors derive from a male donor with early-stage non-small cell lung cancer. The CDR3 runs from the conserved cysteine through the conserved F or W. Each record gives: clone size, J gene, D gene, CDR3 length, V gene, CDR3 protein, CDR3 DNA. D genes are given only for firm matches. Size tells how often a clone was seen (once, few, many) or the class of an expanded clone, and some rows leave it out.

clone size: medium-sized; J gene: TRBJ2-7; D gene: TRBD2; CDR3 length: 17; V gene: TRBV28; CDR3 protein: CASSFGFRGSRTDEQYF; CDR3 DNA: TGTGCCAGCAGTTTCGGTTTTCGCGGGAGCCGGACCGACGAGCAGTACTTC
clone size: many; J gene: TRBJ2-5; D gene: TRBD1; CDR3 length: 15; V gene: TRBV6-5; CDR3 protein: CASSSPGQAKETQYF; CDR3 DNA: TGTGCCAGCAGCTCTCCGGGACAGGCCAAGGAGACCCAGTACTTC
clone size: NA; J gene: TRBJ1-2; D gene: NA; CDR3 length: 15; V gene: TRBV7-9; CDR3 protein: CASSLEQGNNYGYTF; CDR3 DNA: TGTGCCAGCAGCTTAGAACAGGGTAACAACTATGGCTACACCTTC
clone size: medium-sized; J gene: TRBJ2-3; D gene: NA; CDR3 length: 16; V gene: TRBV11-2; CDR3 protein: CASSLEGVPSTDTQYF; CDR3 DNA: TGTGCCAGCAGCTTAGAAGGGGTCCCTAGCACAGATACGCAGTATTTT
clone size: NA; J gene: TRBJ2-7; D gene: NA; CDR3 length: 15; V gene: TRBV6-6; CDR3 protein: CASSYQGPSSYEQYF; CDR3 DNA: TGTGCCAGCAGTTACCAGGGGCCGAGCTCCTACGAGCAGTACTTC
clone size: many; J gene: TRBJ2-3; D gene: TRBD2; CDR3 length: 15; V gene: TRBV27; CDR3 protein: CASSTERESTDTQYF; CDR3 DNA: TGTGCCAGCAGCACAGAGCGGGAGAGCACAGATACGCAGTATTTT
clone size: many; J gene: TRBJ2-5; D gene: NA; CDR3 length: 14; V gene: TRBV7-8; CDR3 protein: CASSLVYSEETQYF; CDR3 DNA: TGTGCCAGCAGCTTAGTGTACAGCGAAGAGACCCAGTACTTC
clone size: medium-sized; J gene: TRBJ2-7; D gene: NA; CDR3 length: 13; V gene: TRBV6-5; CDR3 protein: CASSTLTAREQYF; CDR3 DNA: TGTGCCAGCAGTACCCTGACAGCTCGGGAGCAGTACTTC
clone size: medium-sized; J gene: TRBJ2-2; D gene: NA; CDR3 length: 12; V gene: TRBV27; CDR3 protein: CASREGPGELFF; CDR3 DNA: TGTGCCAGCAGAGAGGGGCCCGGGGAGCTGTTTTTT
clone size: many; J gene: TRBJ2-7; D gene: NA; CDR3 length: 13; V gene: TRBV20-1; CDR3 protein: CSASIGDFYEQYF; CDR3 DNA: TGCAGTGCTTCCATTGGAGACTTCTACGAGCAGTACTTC
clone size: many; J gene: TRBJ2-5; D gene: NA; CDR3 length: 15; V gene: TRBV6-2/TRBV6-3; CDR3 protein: CAARVRVFLQETQYF; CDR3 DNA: TGTGCCGCCCGCGTAAGGGTTTTCCTCCAAGAGACCCAGTACTTC
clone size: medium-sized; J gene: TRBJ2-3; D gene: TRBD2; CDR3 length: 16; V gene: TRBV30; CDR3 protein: CAWRKGLAGSTDTQYF; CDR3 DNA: TGTGCCTGGAGGAAAGGACTAGCGGGGAGCACAGATACGCAGTATTTT
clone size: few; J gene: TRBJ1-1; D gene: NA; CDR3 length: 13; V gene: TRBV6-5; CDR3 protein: CASSYSEVTEAFF; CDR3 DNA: TGTGCCAGCAGTTACTCTGAGGTCACTGAAGCTTTCTTT